This T cell receptor beta chain was identified during a study of shared clonotypes between healthy human individuals. Per germline, CDR1 SGHAT and CDR2 FQNNGV. The CDR3 runs to 19 residues. Trimming took 1 base from V and 5 from J; bases not matched to a gene: 10. Only one count was recorded for this clone. Its antigen is not known. At the deep level, the assay was run. Replicate PCRs from sorted subsets contained around 200 ng DNA, which is 29,000 or so T cell genomes. Profiled with immunoSEQ multiplex PCR; TCRdb holds only in-frame clones, not every one. Of over a million clones in the sample, around 97% are singletons; the top ten hold 1% to 1.5%. Study-level findings and limits: Sharing across a few donors was seen in 4% to 6.5% of naive CD4 clonotypes. An expected dependence of interdonor clonotype sharing on sequencing depth was noted.

This receptor was identified in a man between 25 and 39 years old in good health. The genes are TRBV11-2 and TRBJ2-5; 16 bases agree with TRBD2. Sequencing used naive CD4+ T cells sorted from blood. Indicated subset: CD45RA+ positively selected. CDR3 protein: CASSLGVGLAGGLLETQYF. CDR3 nucleotide sequence: TGTGCCAGCAGCTTAGGGGTGGGACTAGCGGGAGGGCTTTTGGAGACCCAGTACTTC.